The rows below give T cell receptor beta chains drawn from one sample of a study of radiation and T cells in renal cell carcinoma. Sequencing was performed with immunoSEQ multiplex PCR; in TCRdb, only in-frame clones are kept and a portion is missing. The table lists 150,000 or so clones, about 88% of them singletons. Sample: blood, taken from a patient whose treatment included radiotherapy and nephrectomy. Receptors originate from a woman between 65 and 79 years old with renal cell carcinoma. Both conserved end residues are part of each CDR3. Fields, in order: J gene, D gene, clone size, V gene, CDR3 length, CDR3 protein, CDR3 DNA. The D gene is left open where the match is weak. Only part of the rows carry a size: once, few, many, or a class if the clone is expanded.

j_gene: TRBJ2-7
d_gene: TRBD1
abundance: .
v_gene: TRBV10-3
len: 12
CDR3aa: CATSGQAYEQYF
CDR3nt: TGTGCCACATCGGGACAGGCCTACGAGCAGTACTTC

j_gene: TRBJ2-1
d_gene: .
abundance: .
v_gene: TRBV4-2
len: 13
CDR3aa: CASSQPPSDEQFF
CDR3nt: TGTGCCAGCAGCCAACCCCCTAGCGATGAGCAGTTCTTC

j_gene: TRBJ2-5
d_gene: TRBD2
abundance: .
v_gene: TRBV7-9
len: 14
CDR3aa: CASSSLAVQETQYF
CDR3nt: TGTGCCAGCAGCTCCCTAGCGGTGCAAGAGACCCAGTACTTC

j_gene: TRBJ2-5
d_gene: TRBD2
abundance: .
v_gene: TRBV27
len: 13
CDR3aa: CASRGAGGQTQYF
CDR3nt: TGTGCCAGCCGAGGGGCGGGGGGACAGACCCAGTACTTC

j_gene: TRBJ2-7
d_gene: TRBD1
abundance: .
v_gene: TRBV11-1
len: 13
CDR3aa: CASSLGTAYEQYF
CDR3nt: TGTGCCAGCAGCCTCGGGACAGCATACGAGCAGTACTTC

j_gene: TRBJ1-6
d_gene: .
abundance: .
v_gene: TRBV6-1
len: 15
CDR3aa: CATVYGWGSNSPLHF
CDR3nt: TGTGCCACCGTTTATGGGTGGGGCAGTAATTCACCCCTCCACTTT

j_gene: TRBJ1-2
d_gene: .
abundance: once
v_gene: TRBV4-3
len: 13
CDR3aa: CASSHAGGYGYTF
CDR3nt: TGCGCCAGCAGCCATGCTGGGGGCTATGGCTACACCTTC

j_gene: TRBJ2-1
d_gene: .
abundance: .
v_gene: TRBV4-3
len: 15
CDR3aa: CASSQRTRPPIEQFF
CDR3nt: TGCGCCAGCAGCCAACGTACTAGGCCCCCGATTGAGCAGTTCTTC

j_gene: TRBJ2-3
d_gene: .
abundance: .
v_gene: TRBV30
len: 14
CDR3aa: CAWSVGQPTDTQYF
CDR3nt: TGTGCCTGGAGTGTTGGTCAGCCCACAGATACGCAGTATTTT

j_gene: TRBJ1-1
d_gene: .
abundance: .
v_gene: TRBV7-3
len: 13
CDR3aa: CASSSTGGSEAFF
CDR3nt: TGTGCCAGCAGTTCTACCGGGGGGTCTGAAGCTTTCTTT

j_gene: TRBJ2-7
d_gene: .
abundance: .
v_gene: TRBV9
len: 14
CDR3aa: CASSVGVEGYEQYF
CDR3nt: TGTGCCAGCAGCGTTGGCGTCGAGGGATACGAGCAGTACTTC

j_gene: TRBJ2-1
d_gene: .
abundance: .
v_gene: TRBV11-2
len: 15
CDR3aa: CASSFRGGGGGEQFF
CDR3nt: TGTGCCAGCAGCTTCCGGGGAGGGGGTGGCGGTGAGCAGTTCTTC

j_gene: TRBJ1-1
d_gene: .
abundance: .
v_gene: TRBV6-5
len: 13
CDR3aa: CASSYKRNTEAFF
CDR3nt: TGTGCCAGCAGTTACAAGCGGAACACTGAAGCTTTCTTT

j_gene: TRBJ2-7
d_gene: TRBD1
abundance: .
v_gene: TRBV7-2
len: 14
CDR3aa: CASSSGQGTYEQYF
CDR3nt: TGTGCCAGCAGCTCGGGACAGGGAACCTACGAGCAGTACTTC

j_gene: TRBJ2-7
d_gene: .
abundance: .
v_gene: TRBV5-1
len: 14
CDR3aa: CASSSALGAYEQYF
CDR3nt: TGCGCCAGCAGCTCTGCTTTGGGGGCCTACGAGCAGTACTTC

j_gene: TRBJ1-5
d_gene: .
abundance: few
v_gene: TRBV30
len: 13
CDR3aa: CAWSVGEDQPQHF
CDR3nt: TGTGCCTGGAGTGTGGGCGAGGATCAGCCCCAGCATTTT